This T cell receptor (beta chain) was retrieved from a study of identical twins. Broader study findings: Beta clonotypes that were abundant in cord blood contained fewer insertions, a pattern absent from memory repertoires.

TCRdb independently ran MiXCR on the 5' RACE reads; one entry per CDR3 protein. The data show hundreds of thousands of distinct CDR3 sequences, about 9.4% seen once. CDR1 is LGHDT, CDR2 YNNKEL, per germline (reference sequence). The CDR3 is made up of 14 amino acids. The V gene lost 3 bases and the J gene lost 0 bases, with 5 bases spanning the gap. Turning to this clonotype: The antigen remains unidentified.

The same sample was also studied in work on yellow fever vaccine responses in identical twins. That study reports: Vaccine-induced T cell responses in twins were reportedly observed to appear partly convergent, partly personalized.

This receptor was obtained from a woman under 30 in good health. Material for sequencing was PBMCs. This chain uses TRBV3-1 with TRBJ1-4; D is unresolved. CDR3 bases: TGTGCCAGCAGCCAGGAGCCAACTAATGAAAAACTGTTTTTT. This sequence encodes CASSQEPTNEKLFF.